Sequencing of this T cell receptor beta chain was carried out in a study of blood T cell repertoires in COVID-19. With regard to this clone: At the DNA level, this CDR3 is encoded by other sequences in the same sample as well.

TCRdb's table, derived via immunoSEQ multiplex PCR, lists solely in-frame clones and lacks some. Of under 350,000 clones listed, around 88% are singletons. Trimming at V came to 4 bases and at J to 5 bases, leaving 0 bases not matched to a gene. The CDR3 consists of 13 residues. The germline V gene encodes CDR1 KGHSH and CDR2 LQKENI. This receptor was obtained from a man aged 40-55 years with acute or convalescent COVID-19. Sequences were obtained from peripheral blood. This rearrangement joins TRBV18 to TRBJ1-5, with 9 bases fitting TRBD1. CDR3 loop: CASSRDRDQPQHF. The CDR3 nucleotides read TGTGCCAGCTCACGGGACAGGGATCAGCCCCAGCATTTT.